This TCR beta chain derives from a study of regulatory T cells in long-lasting Graves disease. Study outcomes and limitations: When disease was persistent, TRBV28, TRBJ1-2 and TRBJ2-5 were the favored segments.

For TCR beta, libraries came from iRepertoire HTBI primers and Arm-PCR of CDR3 regions. TCRdb independently ran MiXCR on the multiplex PCR reads; one entry per CDR3 protein. This sample has some 500,000 distinct CDR3 sequences, with roughly 13% found just once. Time point reported: newly diagnosed GD, antithyroid drugs for less than 3 months. After RNA was extracted from PBMCs, the TCR library was made from it. Those enrolled as patients came out of an endocrinology department in Xi'an, China. The V gene end was trimmed by 0 bases and the J gene end by 7 bases; junction bases not matched to a gene: 7. Per the germline V gene, CDR1 is LGHNT and CDR2 is FRNRAP. This CDR3 comprises 17 residues. This clonotype was counted many times. The antigen is not known. Separately, the same data were catalogued under a study of T cells in Graves' hyperthyroidism and ophthalmopathy. As reported in that work: Recently diagnosed hyperthyroidism of less than 2 months' duration affected patients aged 18 to 65. First-round RT-PCR with HTBI primers amplified the TCR CDR3 region.

The V gene is TRBV12-5, the J gene TRBJ2-2, with 11 bases that match TRBD2. The clonotype was recovered from a man aged 25-45 years with Graves disease. The sample was peripheral blood mononuclear cells (PBMCs), taken at new diagnosis, from a patient treated with antithyroid drugs. The CDR3 loop is CASGLVLAGEWSGELFF. The CDR3 bases are TGTGCTAGTGGTTTGGTACTAGCGGGAGAATGGAGCGGGGAGCTGTTTTTT.